This TCR beta chain was sequenced in a study of T-cell memory formation after mild COVID-19. Findings of the study overall: From day 15 to 85, contracting clones were balanced between CD4 and CD8, whereas later expanders leaned toward CD4+.

Germline CDR1 reads SEHNR; CDR2 reads FQNEAQ (reference sequence). Trimming cost V 5 bases and J 5 bases, with 17 bases left between them. This CDR3 is 15 amino acids long. Details on this clonotype: What it binds is unknown.

TCRdb itself ran the 5' RACE reads through MiXCR, one entry per CDR3 protein. The data show 110,000 to 150,000 distinct CDR3 sequences, roughly a quarter seen once. The chain employs TRBV7-9 and TRBJ2-3; possibly TRBD1 for D (6 bases). The TCR sequence derives from an adult woman who had mild COVID-19 (a few samples of this study predate the infection). Cell type and time point are not known. Source material: PBMCs or a T cell subset sorted from them (not recorded which). The CDR3 sequence is CASSPRGGDIDTQYF. CDR3 in DNA: TGTGCCAGCAGCCCCCGCGGTGGGGACATAGATACGCAGTATTTT. The full variable domain, with the rest looked up from reference TRBV7-9 and TRBJ2-3, is DTGVSQNPRHKITKRGQNVTFRCDPISEHNRLYWYRQTLGQGPEFLTYFQNEAQLEKSRLLSDRFSAERPKGSFSTLEIQRTEQGDSAMYLCASSPRGGDIDTQYFGPGTRLTVL.